This T cell receptor beta chain was identified during a study of PD-1 blockade in classical Hodgkin lymphoma. Findings of the study overall: Compared with healthy donors, newly diagnosed patients reportedly showed lower baseline TCR diversity. Nivolumab initiated under 1 year post-ASCT led to patient exclusion. Whoever responded completely had baseline diversity much like that seen in newly diagnosed patients.

After autologous stem cell transplantation all patients relapsed, and prior brentuximab vedotin exposure differed between cohorts. Produced via immunoSEQ multiplex PCR; TCRdb's table is partial and in-frame only. This repertoire shows around 46,000 clones, roughly 75% found once; its top ten account for approximately 20%. Trimming removed 2 bases from V and 2 bases from J, with 10 bases in between. The CDR3 is made up of 14 amino acids. The V gene's germline CDR1 is ENHRY and CDR2 SYGVKD. Turning to this clone: Its antigen is still unknown.

This clonotype was obtained from a human donor with classical Hodgkin lymphoma. The J gene is TRBJ2-7, the V gene TRBV10-3; D might be TRBD1 (5 bases). Sequencing used peripheral blood mononuclear cells (PBMCs), obtained before the second cycle of nivolumab. DNA of the CDR3: TGTGCCATCAGTGAGGAGACAGTAGCCTACGAGCAGTACTTC. It codes for CAISEETVAYEQYF.